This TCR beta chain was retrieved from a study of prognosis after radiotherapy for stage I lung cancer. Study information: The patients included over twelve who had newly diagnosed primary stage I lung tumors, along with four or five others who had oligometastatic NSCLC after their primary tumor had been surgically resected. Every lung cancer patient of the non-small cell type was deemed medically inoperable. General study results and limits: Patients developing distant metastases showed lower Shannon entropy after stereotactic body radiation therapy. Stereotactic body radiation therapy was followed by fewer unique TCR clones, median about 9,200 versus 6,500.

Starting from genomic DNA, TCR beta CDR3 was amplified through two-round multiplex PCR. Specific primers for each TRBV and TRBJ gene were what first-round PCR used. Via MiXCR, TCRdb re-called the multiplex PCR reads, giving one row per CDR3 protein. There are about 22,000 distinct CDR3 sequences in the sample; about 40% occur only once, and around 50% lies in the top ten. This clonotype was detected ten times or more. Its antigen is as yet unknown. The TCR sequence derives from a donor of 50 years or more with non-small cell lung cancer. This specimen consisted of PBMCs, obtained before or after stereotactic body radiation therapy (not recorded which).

The CDR3 is CASSSPTDSNEKLFF. CDR3 DNA sequence: TGTGCCAGCAGTTCGCCGACGGACTCTAATGAAAAACTGTTTTTT. This chain links TRBV6-2 or TRBV6-3 with TRBJ1-4, with D unresolved. This CDR3 is 15 amino acids long. The V and J ends lost 4 bases and 3 bases respectively, with 12 bases between them. Germline V CDR1 and CDR2: MNHEY, SVGEGT.